The sample holds one count of the clone carrying this TCR beta chain. Its target is unknown. Time point meaning: pre-treatment sample, taken before nivolumab and TIL therapy. Patients were adults with stage 4 NSCLC. The libraries were made with immunoSEQ v3. Profiled with immunoSEQ multiplex PCR; TCRdb holds only in-frame clones, not every one. The table has some 60,000 clones, about 70% seen once. This entry is derived from a study of TIL therapy for anti-PD-1-resistant metastatic lung cancer. Study context: Patients then received nivolumab; progressors got lymphodepletion, TIL and IL-2. Most patients had lung adenocarcinoma; a few tumors were EGFR-mutant, two ALK-rearranged; half smoked currently or formerly. General observations from the study: This highly selected cohort may not generalize to typical lung cancer patients.

Germline CDR1 is SGHTA and CDR2 is FQGNSA. CDR3 size: 16 residues. J lost 9 bases, V lost 5 bases, and 14 bases had no gene match. The rearrangement uses TRBV7-2 and TRBJ2-1, with 9 bases lining up with TRBD1. The specimen was blood, collected at baseline. This sequence was found in a person aged 25 to 79 with non-small cell lung cancer. The CDR3 here is CASSGRPGQGWVEQFF. The CDR3 bases are TGTGCCAGCAGCGGGCGTCCGGGACAGGGTTGGGTTGAGCAGTTCTTC.